The 2 T cell receptor beta chains below all came from one sample that was sequenced in a study of tumor-infiltrating lymphocytes in primary liver carcinoma. They got blood RNA out of unsorted whole blood and also pulled out germline DNA. TCR beta cDNA was prepared out of about 530 ng total RNA by means of a constant-region primer. Modified slightly, ARM-PCR produced TCR beta libraries over three nested multiplex PCR rounds. Both of the initial two PCR rounds ran for around 9 cycles and employed TRBV1-TRBV30 forward primers alongside a C-beta reverse primer. A single record per CDR3 protein comes from TCRdb applying MiXCR to the multiplex PCR reads. The table shows 330,000 or so distinct CDR3 sequences, with 65% occurring only once. The sample comprised peripheral blood. The receptors here all came from a man aged 40-55 years with primary liver carcinoma and hepatitis B virus infection.

In regard to this clonotype: An end of the junction does not agree with germline; a read error may underlie this. The chain carries TRBV10-3 and TRBJ2-7; TRBD1 might be the D (6 bases). CDR1 is ENHRY and CDR2 is SYGVKD in the germline V gene. The CDR3 runs to 12 residues. CDR3 in DNA: TGTGCCATCAGTGCACAGGGCCACGAACAGTACTTC. Translation gives CAISAQGHEQYF.

A note on this clonotype: This clone may be a read error of a much larger clone one base away. The rearrangement links TRBV29-1 to TRBJ2-7; the match to TRBD1 covers 7 bases. CDR1 is SQVTM and CDR2 is ANQGSEA in the germline V gene. The CDR3 has 14 amino acids. The CDR3 here is CSAELTGPRPEQYF. In nucleotides, the CDR3 is TGCAGCGCTGAACTGACAGGGCCAAGGCCCGAGCAGTACTTC.